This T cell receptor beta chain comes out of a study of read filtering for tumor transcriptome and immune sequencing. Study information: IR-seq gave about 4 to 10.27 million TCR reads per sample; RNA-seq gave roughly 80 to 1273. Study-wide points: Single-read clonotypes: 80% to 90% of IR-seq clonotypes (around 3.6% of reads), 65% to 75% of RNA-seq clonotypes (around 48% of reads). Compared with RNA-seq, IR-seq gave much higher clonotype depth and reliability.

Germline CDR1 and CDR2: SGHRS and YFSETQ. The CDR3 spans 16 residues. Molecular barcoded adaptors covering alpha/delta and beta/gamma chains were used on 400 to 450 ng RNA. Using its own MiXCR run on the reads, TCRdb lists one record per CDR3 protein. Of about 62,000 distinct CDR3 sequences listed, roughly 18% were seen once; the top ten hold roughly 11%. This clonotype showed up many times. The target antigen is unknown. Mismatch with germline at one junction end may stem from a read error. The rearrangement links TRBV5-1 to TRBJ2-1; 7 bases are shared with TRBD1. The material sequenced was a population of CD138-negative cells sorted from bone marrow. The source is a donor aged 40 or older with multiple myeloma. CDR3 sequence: CARSLSKDRFYNEQFF. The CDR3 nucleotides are TGCGCCCGCAGCTTGTCCAAGGACAGGTTCTACAATGAGCAGTTCTTC.